The entry below describes one T cell receptor (beta chain). These data come from a study of blood T cell repertoires in COVID-19. Background on the study: PBMCs, B-cell-depleted T cells, or T cells provided the cDNA or gDNA that made up the material.

The protocol was immunoSEQ multiplex PCR, while the TCRdb copy is restricted to in-frame clones and leaves out a portion. Of over 150,000 clones in the sample, roughly 85% were seen once. V lost 4 bases and J lost 4; bases outside the gene matches: 0. CDR3 length: 14 residues. Germline CDR1 is KGHSH and CDR2 is LQKENI. This TCR came from a woman aged 55 to 70 with COVID-19, enrolled during active disease. The V gene is TRBV18, the J gene TRBJ1-5; 11 nucleotides agree with TRBD1. Sequences were obtained from peripheral blood. DNA of the CDR3: TGTGCCAGCTCACGGGACAGGGGGAATCAGCCCCAGCATTTT. Its protein is CASSRDRGNQPQHF.